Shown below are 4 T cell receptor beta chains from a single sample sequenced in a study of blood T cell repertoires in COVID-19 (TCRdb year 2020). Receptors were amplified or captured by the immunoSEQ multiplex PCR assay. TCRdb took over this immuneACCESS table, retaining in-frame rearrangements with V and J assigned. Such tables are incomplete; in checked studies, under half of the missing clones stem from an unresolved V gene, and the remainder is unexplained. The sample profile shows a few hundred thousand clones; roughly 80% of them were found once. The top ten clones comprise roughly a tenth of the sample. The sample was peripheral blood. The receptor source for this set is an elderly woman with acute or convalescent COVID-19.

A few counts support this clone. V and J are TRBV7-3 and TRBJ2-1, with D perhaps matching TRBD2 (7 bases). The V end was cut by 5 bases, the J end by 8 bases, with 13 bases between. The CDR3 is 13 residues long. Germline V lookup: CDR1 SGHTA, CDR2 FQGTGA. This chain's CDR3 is CASSPRGAYEQFF. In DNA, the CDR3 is TGTGCCAGCAGCCCTCGGGGGGCATATGAGCAGTTCTTC.

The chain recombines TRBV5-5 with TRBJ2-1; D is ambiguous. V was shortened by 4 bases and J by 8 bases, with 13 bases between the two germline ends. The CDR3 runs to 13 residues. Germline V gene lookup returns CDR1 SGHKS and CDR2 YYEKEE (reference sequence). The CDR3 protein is CASSVYSIYEQFF. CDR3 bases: TGTGCCAGCAGCGTATACTCGATCTATGAGCAGTTCTTC.

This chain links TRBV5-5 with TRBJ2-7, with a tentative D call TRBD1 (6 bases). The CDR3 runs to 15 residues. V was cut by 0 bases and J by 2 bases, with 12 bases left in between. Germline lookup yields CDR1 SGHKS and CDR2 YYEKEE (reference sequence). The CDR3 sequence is CASSLEAGVPYEQYF. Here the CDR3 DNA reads TGTGCCAGCAGCTTGGAGGCAGGGGTGCCCTACGAGCAGTACTTC.

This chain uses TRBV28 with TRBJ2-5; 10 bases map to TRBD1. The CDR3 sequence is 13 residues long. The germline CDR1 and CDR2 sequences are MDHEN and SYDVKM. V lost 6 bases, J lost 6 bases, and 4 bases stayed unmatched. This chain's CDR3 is CASRTGGLKTQYF. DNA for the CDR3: TGTGCCAGCAGGACAGGGGGCTTAAAGACCCAGTACTTC.